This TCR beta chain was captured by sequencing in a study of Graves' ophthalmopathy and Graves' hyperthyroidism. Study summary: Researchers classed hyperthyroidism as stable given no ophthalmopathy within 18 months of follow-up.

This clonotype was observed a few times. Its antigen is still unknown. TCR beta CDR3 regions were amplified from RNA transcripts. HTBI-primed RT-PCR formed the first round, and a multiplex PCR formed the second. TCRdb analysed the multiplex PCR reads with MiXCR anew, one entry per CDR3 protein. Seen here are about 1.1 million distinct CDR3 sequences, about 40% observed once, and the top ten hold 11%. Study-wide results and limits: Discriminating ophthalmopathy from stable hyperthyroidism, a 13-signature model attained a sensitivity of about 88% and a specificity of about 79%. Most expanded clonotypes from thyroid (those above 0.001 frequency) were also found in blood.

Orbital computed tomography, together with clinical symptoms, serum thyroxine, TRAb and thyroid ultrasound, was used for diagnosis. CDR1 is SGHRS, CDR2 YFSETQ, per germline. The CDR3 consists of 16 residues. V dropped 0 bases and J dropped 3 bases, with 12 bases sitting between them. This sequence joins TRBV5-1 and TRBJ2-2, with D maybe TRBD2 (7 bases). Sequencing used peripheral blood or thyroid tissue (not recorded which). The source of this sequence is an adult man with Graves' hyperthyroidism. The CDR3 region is CASSLEGGRDTGELFF. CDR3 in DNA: TGCGCCAGCAGCTTGGAGGGGGGGCGCGACACCGGGGAGCTGTTTTTT.